Below are 29 T cell receptor beta chains sequenced from a single sample in a study of cytomegalovirus exposure and HLA in healthy donors. The PCR ran on 60 Vbeta and 13 Jbeta primers. Measured with immunoSEQ multiplex PCR; TCRdb has only the in-frame clones, and not every one. Among about 140,000 clones, just over 65% were seen once, and the ten largest hold approximately 6.5%. Material for sequencing was PBMCs. These receptor sequences come from a woman aged 55-70 years in good health and CMV-seronegative.

The chain carries TRBV5-1 and TRBJ2-5, with 12 bases aligning to TRBD2. V shed 0 bases, J shed 5 bases, and the junction held 2 bases outside the gene matches. The CDR3 extends over 15 amino acids. Looked up from germline, CDR1 is SGHRS and CDR2 is YFSETQ. DNA of the CDR3: TGCGCCAGCAGCTTGGACACTAGCGGGGGGGAGACCCAGTACTTC. Protein: CASSLDTSGGETQYF.

This clone was seen more than once but under ten times. The J gene is TRBJ1-4, the V gene TRBV6-1; D might be TRBD1 (5 bases). There are 14 residues in the CDR3. Trimming cost V 1 base and J 8 bases, with 11 bases left between them. The V gene's germline CDR1 is MNHNS and CDR2 SASEGT. DNA for the CDR3: TGTGCCAGCAGTGAAGGGGGCTCCTACGAAAAACTGTTTTTT. This translates into CASSEGGSYEKLFF.

V and J are TRBV2 and TRBJ2-5, with no clear D. TRBJ2-7 matches the DNA end more closely, so the J call is doubtful. The CDR3 runs to 13 residues. Per the germline V gene, CDR1 is SNHLY and CDR2 is FYNNEI. CDR3 sequence reads: CASRDIPSYEQYF. CDR3 DNA: TGTGCCAGCCGAGACATCCCCTCCTACGAGCAGTACTTC.

The J gene is TRBJ1-4, the V gene TRBV19; possible D gene TRBD1, 6 bases. The germline V and J ends were trimmed by 5 bases and 2 bases, with 9 bases remaining between them. CDR3 length: 14 residues. The germline gives CDR1 LNHDA, CDR2 SQIVND (reference sequence). CDR3 residues: CASSGGATNEKLFF. CDR3 in DNA: TGTGCCAGTAGTGGGGGGGCGACTAATGAAAAACTGTTTTTT.

The CDR3 nucleotides read TGCAGCGTGACGACAGGGGCCGAGCAGTACTTC. It specifies CSVTTGAEQYF. This chain uses TRBV29-1 with TRBJ2-7, with 8 positions matching TRBD1. Trimming at V came to 6 bases and at J to 6 bases, leaving 4 bases not matched to a gene. Germline CDR1 reads SQVTM; CDR2 reads ANQGSEA. This CDR3 region has 11 residues.

The rearrangement uses TRBV28 and TRBJ2-7; D possibly corresponds to TRBD2 (6 bases). The CDR3 is 14 amino acids. Germline V CDR1 and CDR2: MDHEN, SYDVKM. V lost 7 bases to trimming and J lost 1 base, with 14 bases between them. In DNA, the CDR3 is TGTGCCAGCAACAGAGTTGGGGGGTCCTACGAGCAGTACTTC. Protein sequence: CASNRVGGSYEQYF. Filled out from reference TRBV28 and TRBJ2-7, the complete variable domain reads DVKVTQSSRYLVKRTGEKVFLECVQDMDHENMFWYRQDPGLGLRLIYFSYDVKMKEKGDIPEGYSVSREKKERFSLILESASTNQTSMYLCASNRVGGSYEQYFGPGTRLTVT.

The chain has TRBV2 and TRBJ2-7; no reliable D call. Per the germline V gene, CDR1 is SNHLY and CDR2 is FYNNEI. The CDR3 is made up of 16 amino acids. V was pared by 1 base and J by 1 base, with 14 bases between. CDR3 sequence: CASSEVLGAPSYEQYF. For the CDR3, the DNA is TGTGCCAGCAGTGAAGTTCTCGGAGCACCTTCCTACGAGCAGTACTTC.

The chain is built from TRBV9 and TRBJ2-7, with a possible D match to TRBD2 (5 bases). Between the trimmed V and J ends, which lost 1 base and 5 bases, there was a span of 13 bases. From germline, CDR1 is SGDLS and CDR2 YYNGEE. This CDR3 region has 14 residues. The DNA of the CDR3 is TGTGCCAGCAGCGTACGGGCGGGTGGGGACGAGCAGTACTTC. It translates to CASSVRAGGDEQYF. Using reference TRBV9 and TRBJ2-7 for the parts outside the CDR3, the full variable domain is DSGVTQTPKHLITATGQRVTLRCSPRSGDLSVYWYQQSLDQGLQFLIQYYNGEERAKGNILERFSAQQFPDLHSELNLSSLELGDSALYFCASSVRAGGDEQYFGPGTRLTVT.

This clone was detected once. The rearrangement links TRBV13 to TRBJ1-3; maybe TRBD1 (5 bases). This CDR3 contains 14 residues. Trimming left V 1 base short and J 1 base short, with 5 bases between. Germline-derived CDR1 and CDR2 are PRHDT and FYEKMQ (reference sequence). In DNA form, the CDR3 reads TGTGCCAGCAGCTTAGCAGGGTCTGGAAACACCATATATTTT. Encoded protein: CASSLAGSGNTIYF.

Points on this clone: Its ends do not fully match the called genes, so a read error is possible. The chain has TRBV7-9 and TRBJ1-6; 7 nucleotides agree with TRBD1. From germline, CDR1 is SEHNR and CDR2 FQNEAQ (reference sequence). The length of the CDR3 is 14 residues. DNA for the CDR3: TGTTCCAGCAGCCTGTCAGGGGGAGATTCACCCCTCCACTTT. Its translation is CSSSLSGGDSPLHF. Using reference TRBV7-9 and TRBJ1-6 for the parts outside the CDR3, the full variable domain is DTGVSQNPRHKITKRGQNVTFRCDPISEHNRLYWYRQTLGQGPEFLTYFQNEAQLEKSRLLSDRFSAERPKGSFSTLEIQRTEQGDSAMYLCSSSLSGGDSPLHFGNGTRLTVT.

The genes are TRBV2 and TRBJ2-1, with TRBD2 matching 13 bases. V lost 5 bases, J lost 9 bases, and 7 bases stayed unmatched. CDR3 length: 15 amino acids. CDR1 is SNHLY, CDR2 FYNNEI, per germline. In nucleotides, the CDR3 is TGTGCCAGCAGTCAACTAGCGGGAGGGCAGAGTGAGCAGTTCTTC. It is translated as CASSQLAGGQSEQFF.

This chain connects TRBV28 to TRBJ2-1, with D possibly matching TRBD2 (6 bases). V gave up 3 bases and J gave up 1 base, with 13 bases separating them. This CDR3 region has 16 residues. CDR1 MDHEN and CDR2 SYDVKM come from the germline V gene. CDR3 sequence: CASSFGGTQSYNEQFF. The CDR3 DNA reads as TGTGCCAGCAGTTTCGGCGGGACTCAGTCCTACAATGAGCAGTTCTTC.

CDR3 sequence (DNA): TGTGCCAGCAGTATCGTAGAAGAGACCCAGTACTTC. Translation gives CASSIVEETQYF. The V and J genes are TRBV6-1 and TRBJ2-5; D gene uncertain. The CDR3 length is 12 residues. CDR1 and CDR2 from the germline V gene are MNHNS and SASEGT. V was trimmed by 5 bases and J by 3 bases, leaving 7 bases between them.

The genes are TRBV18 and TRBJ1-1, with 7 bases that match TRBD1. V was pared by 1 base and J by 4 bases, with 6 bases of the junction left unmatched. Germline values: CDR1 KGHSH, CDR2 LQKENI. The CDR3 spans 15 residues. DNA of the CDR3: TGTGCCAGCTCACCACAGACAGGGCTAATCACTGAAGCTTTCTTT. The encoded protein is CASSPQTGLITEAFF. Supplemented by reference TRBV18 and TRBJ1-1, the full variable domain reads NAGVMQNPRHLVRRRGQEARLRCSPMKGHSHVYWYRQLPEEGLKFMVYLQKENIIDESGMPKERFSAEFPKEGPSILRIQQVVRGDSAAYFCASSPQTGLITEAFFGQGTRLTVV.

This clone occurred a few times. V usage is TRBV5-1 and J usage is TRBJ1-1; 7 positions match TRBD1. Trimming at V came to 4 bases and at J to 0 bases, leaving 6 bases not matched to a gene. The CDR3 covers 15 residues. In germline, CDR1 is SGHRS, CDR2 YFSETQ. CDR3 sequence reads: CASSPGQRMNTEAFF. The CDR3, as DNA: TGCGCCAGCAGCCCGGGACAGCGAATGAACACTGAAGCTTTCTTT.

As for this clone: A junction boundary mismatches the germline segment, possibly from a read error. The chain couples TRBV7-6 to TRBJ1-2; 9 nucleotides line up with TRBD1. The CDR3 length is 12 residues. CDR1 is SGHVS, CDR2 FNYEAQ, per germline. The chain's CDR3 is CASSPGQGRLAF. The CDR3 coding sequence is TGTGCCAGCAGCCCAGGACAGGGGCGTTTGGCCTTC.

The chain's CDR3 is CASSLSQGAYNEQFF. The CDR3 DNA reads as TGTGCCAGCAGCTTAAGCCAGGGGGCCTACAATGAGCAGTTCTTC. The V call is TRBV7-3, the J call TRBJ2-1; 7 nucleotides line up with TRBD1. There are 15 residues in the CDR3. The J segment lost 2 bases and the V segment lost 1 base, leaving 2 bases of the junction unmatched. Germline-derived CDR1 and CDR2 are SGHTA and FQGTGA.

The rearrangement joins TRBV12-5 to TRBJ2-3; 8 positions match TRBD1. Trimming took 5 bases from V and 0 from J; bases not matched to a gene: 7. This CDR3 region has 16 residues. CDR1 is LGHNT, CDR2 FRNRAP, per germline. This chain's CDR3 is CASGPDRGRSTDTQYF. The CDR3 region has the DNA TGTGCTAGTGGTCCCGACAGGGGCCGGAGCACAGATACGCAGTATTTT.

In this sample, this clone turned up once. The V gene is TRBV11-2, the J gene TRBJ2-3; TRBD2 matches 11 bases. This CDR3 comprises 17 residues. With V trimmed by 1 base and J by 1 base, 4 bases remained unmatched. Looked up from germline, CDR1 is SGHAT and CDR2 is FQNNGV. The CDR3 spells CASSLVVTSGGTDTQYF. The CDR3, as DNA: TGTGCCAGCAGCTTAGTGGTGACTAGCGGGGGCACAGATACGCAGTATTTT.

This clone appeared once. V and J are TRBV13 and TRBJ2-7; 13 positions match TRBD2. The CDR3 consists of 14 residues. The ends lost 4 bases at V and 6 bases at J; junction bases unmatched: 3. The germline V gene encodes CDR1 PRHDT and CDR2 FYEKMQ (reference sequence). CDR3 DNA: TGTGCCAGCAGCTCCAGACTAGCGGGAGGCGAGCAGTACTTC. Protein product: CASSSRLAGGEQYF.

The sample holds a few counts of this clone. The V gene is TRBV6-5, the J gene TRBJ2-7, with 11 bases matching TRBD2. The length of the CDR3 is 15 residues. Germline CDR1 and CDR2: MNHEY and SVGAGI. V lost 5 bases, J lost 3 bases, and 6 bases stayed unmatched. The DNA for the CDR3 is TGTGCCAGCAGTACTCTAGCGGGGGGCAGCTACGAGCAGTACTTC. Translation: CASSTLAGGSYEQYF.

The chain couples TRBV5-1 to TRBJ2-3; 10 nucleotides line up with TRBD2. V trimming: 5 bases; J trimming: 4 bases; junction bases outside the gene matches: 4. Germline values: CDR1 SGHRS, CDR2 YFSETQ. This CDR3 is built from 14 residues. The CDR3 DNA reads TGCGCCAGCAGTCCCGGGACTAGCGCAGATACGCAGTATTTT. Amino acids: CASSPGTSADTQYF.

This clone occurred once. The chain links TRBV6-6 to TRBJ2-2, with 11 positions matching TRBD2. CDR3 length: 16 residues. The V gene end was trimmed by 5 bases and the J gene end by 5 bases; junction bases not matched to a gene: 7. From germline, CDR1 is MNHNY and CDR2 SVGAGI (reference sequence). CDR3 residues: CASSQELAGVTGELFF. As DNA, the CDR3 is TGTGCCAGCAGTCAAGAACTAGCGGGGGTTACCGGGGAGCTGTTTTTT.

This clone was seen a few times. V is TRBV6-1 and J is TRBJ2-3, with D uncertain. Germline loops: CDR1 MNHNS, CDR2 SASEGT. This CDR3 spans 13 amino acids. V was cut by 4 bases and J by 9 bases, with 14 bases left in between. CDR3 bases: TGTGCCAGCAGTGTAACTCAACGGTGGACGCAGTATTTT. It codes for CASSVTQRWTQYF.

The chain has TRBV2 and TRBJ2-5; D not certain. The CDR3 runs 12 residues. The germline gives CDR1 SNHLY, CDR2 FYNNEI. The ends were cut back, 6 bases at V and 9 bases at J, with 14 bases in the middle. Here the CDR3 DNA reads TGTGCCAGCAGCGACCGTTTTGAGGCCCAGTACTTC. Residues: CASSDRFEAQYF.

The chain carries TRBV7-2 and TRBJ1-1; D is unclear. The CDR3 is 13 amino acids. From germline, CDR1 is SGHTA and CDR2 FQGNSA. The V end lost 2 bases, the J end lost 1 base, and 5 bases lay between the germline ends. The CDR3 loop reads CASSLRGNTEAFF. DNA of the CDR3: TGTGCCAGCAGCTTAAGAGGGAACACTGAAGCTTTCTTT.

CDR3 in DNA: TGTGCCAGCTCATCCGACAGGGCAACTGGAAACACCATATATTTT. This gives the protein CASSSDRATGNTIYF. The chain uses TRBV18 and TRBJ1-3; 7 nucleotides agree with TRBD1. This CDR3 is built from 15 residues. V was pared by 5 bases and J by 2 bases, with 6 bases of the junction left unmatched. Germline V gene data show CDR1 as KGHSH and CDR2 as LQKENI.

The genes are TRBV15 and TRBJ2-5; perhaps TRBD2 as D (7 bases). The CDR3 has 15 amino acids. Between the trimmed V and J ends, which lost 0 bases and 3 bases, there was a span of 11 bases. CDR1 is LNHNV, CDR2 YYDKDF, per germline (reference sequence). The CDR3 here is CATSRDGGAEETQYF. CDR3 coding DNA: TGTGCCACCAGCAGAGATGGGGGGGCCGAAGAGACCCAGTACTTC.

This chain links TRBV7-9 with TRBJ2-1, with 11 bases lining up with TRBD2. CDR1 SEHNR and CDR2 FQNEAQ come from the germline V gene (reference sequence). The CDR3 length is 16 residues. Losses at the gene ends were 1 base for V and 6 bases for J; bases not matched to a gene: 5. The CDR3 loop reads CASSLEGLAGPNEQFF. In DNA form, the CDR3 reads TGTGCCAGCAGCTTAGAAGGACTAGCGGGCCCCAATGAGCAGTTCTTC.